The 28 T cell receptor beta chains below come from one sample, sequenced in a study of OX40 agonist ivuxolimab in advanced cancers. TCRdb's copy holds only in-frame clones and misses some; the assay was immunoSEQ multiplex PCR. The sample records 95,000 to 150,000 clones, roughly 90% being singletons. The material sequenced was CD4+ or CD8+ T cells sorted from blood, taken in a trial of the OX40 agonist ivuxolimab. These TCRs come from an adult with an advanced solid tumor such as melanoma, head and neck, liver or kidney cancer.

This rearrangement joins TRBV27 to TRBJ2-1, with TRBD2 matching over 8 bases. J lost 3 bases, V lost 7 bases, and 8 bases had no gene match. This CDR3 has 15 amino acids. The germline V gene encodes CDR1 MNHEY and CDR2 SMNVEV (reference sequence). The CDR3 loop reads CASTTSGALYNEQFF. DNA for the CDR3: TGTGCCAGCACCACTAGCGGAGCGCTCTACAATGAGCAGTTCTTC.

The CDR3 region is CASSWSTSGYNEQFF. The CDR3 bases are TGTGCCAGCAGCTGGTCGACTAGCGGGTACAATGAGCAGTTCTTC. V usage is TRBV11-2 and J usage is TRBJ2-1; 10 bases are shared with TRBD2. From germline, CDR1 is SGHAT and CDR2 FQNNGV. The trim removed 4 bases at V and 4 bases at J, leaving 4 bases unmatched. The CDR3 extends over 15 amino acids.

J is TRBJ1-1 and V is TRBV28; perhaps TRBD1 as D (6 bases). CDR3 length equals 12 residues. Germline CDR1 and CDR2: MDHEN and SYDVKM. Deletions cut 6 bases from V and 7 bases from J, with 12 bases between. CDR3 DNA: TGTGCCAGCAGAGGGGGGGCGGGTGAAGCTTTCTTT. As protein: CASRGGAGEAFF.

The V and J genes are TRBV7-3 and TRBJ2-1; D possibly corresponds to TRBD1 (6 bases). CDR1 SGHTA and CDR2 FQGTGA come from the germline V gene. The CDR3 is 16 amino acids. Between the trimmed V and J ends, which lost 4 bases and 4 bases, there was a span of 17 bases. CDR3 DNA sequence: TGTGCCAGCAGCTCGTACGGGACATTGGAATACAATGAGCAGTTCTTC. Protein: CASSSYGTLEYNEQFF.

This rearrangement joins TRBV18 to TRBJ1-2; no reliable D call. This CDR3 has 15 amino acids. In germline, CDR1 is KGHSH, CDR2 LQKENI. The V end lost 1 base, the J end lost 1 base, and 10 bases lay between the germline ends. CDR3 residues: CASSPQDTLNYGYTF. CDR3 coding DNA: TGTGCCAGCTCACCACAAGACACCCTTAACTATGGCTACACCTTC.

This clone occurred once. J is TRBJ2-1 and V is TRBV28; the D is unclear. Trimming pared 3 bases from V and 8 bases from J, leaving 5 bases between. The CDR3 extends over 11 amino acids. Germline V gene sequence: CDR1 MDHEN, CDR2 SYDVKM. The CDR3 loop is CASSFRDEQFF. In nucleotides, the CDR3 is TGTGCCAGCAGTTTCCGCGATGAGCAGTTCTTC.

The V gene is TRBV27, the J gene TRBJ1-5, with a tentative D call TRBD1 (5 bases). Between the trimmed V and J ends, which lost 5 bases and 2 bases, there was a span of 10 bases. Germline assignment: CDR1 MNHEY and CDR2 SMNVEV (reference sequence). The CDR3 covers 14 residues. In nucleotides, the CDR3 is TGTGCCAGCAGTCAAGGGGATGGCAATCAGCCCCAGCATTTT. This encodes CASSQGDGNQPQHF.

This clone has a single count. CDR3 nucleotide sequence: TGTGCCAGTAGGGGACAGAATACACGGGACACTGAAGCTTTCTTT. Encoded protein: CASRGQNTRDTEAFF. The gene calls are TRBV19 and TRBJ1-1; TRBD1 agrees at 7 bases. V was pared by 6 bases and J by 3 bases, with 10 bases of the junction left unmatched. This CDR3 is built from 15 residues. Germline lookup yields CDR1 LNHDA and CDR2 SQIVND (reference sequence).

The chain links TRBV27 to TRBJ2-3; D possibly corresponds to TRBD2 (6 bases). The V end lost 8 bases, the J end lost 4 bases, and 10 bases lay between the germline ends. CDR3 length equals 12 residues. Germline V lookup: CDR1 MNHEY, CDR2 SMNVEV (reference sequence). Written as DNA, the CDR3 is TGTGCCAGCGGACTAAGGGCAGATACGCAGTATTTT. It yields the protein CASGLRADTQYF.

V and J are TRBV11-3 and TRBJ1-1; D possibly corresponds to TRBD1 (5 bases). V was cut by 5 bases and J by 5 bases, with 15 bases left in between. This CDR3 is 14 amino acids long. The V gene's germline CDR1 is SGHNT and CDR2 YENEEA. The CDR3 sequence is CASSRGGFGTEAFF. The CDR3 DNA follows: TGTGCCAGCAGCCGCGGGGGGTTTGGGACTGAAGCTTTCTTT.

This rearrangement joins TRBV5-4 to TRBJ2-7, with 7 bases aligning to TRBD1. From germline, CDR1 is SGHNT and CDR2 YYREEE (reference sequence). V lost 4 bases, J lost 1 base, and 8 bases stayed unmatched. The CDR3 is 15 amino acids. The CDR3 DNA follows: TGTGCCAGCAGCCAAGGACAGGTTAAATCCTACGAGCAGTACTTC. Translating gives CASSQGQVKSYEQYF. The variable domain in full, completed from reference TRBV5-4 and TRBJ2-7, reads ETGVTQSPTHLIKTRGQQVTLRCSSQSGHNTVSWYQQALGQGPQFIFQYYREEENGRGNFPPRFSGLQFPNYSSELNVNALELDDSALYLCASSQGQVKSYEQYFGPGTRLTVT.

This clone was seen only once. The chain couples TRBV5-1 to TRBJ1-4, with 7 bases matching TRBD1. Germline V lookup: CDR1 SGHRS, CDR2 YFSETQ. Losses at the gene ends were 4 bases for V and 3 bases for J; bases not matched to a gene: 3. CDR3 length equals 14 residues. The DNA of the CDR3 is TGCGCCAGCAGCCGAGACAGGGCTAATGAAAAACTGTTTTTT. Translating gives CASSRDRANEKLFF.

The J gene is TRBJ2-7, the V gene TRBV6-1; 8 nucleotides line up with TRBD2. Germline CDR1 is MNHNS and CDR2 is SASEGT. The CDR3 runs 14 residues. Trimming removed 4 bases from V and 0 bases from J; junction bases left unmatched: 2. CDR3 coding DNA: TGTGCCAGCAGTGTAAGCGGGAGCTCCTACGAGCAGTACTTC. It yields the protein CASSVSGSSYEQYF.

The chain uses TRBV5-4 and TRBJ2-7; 14 bases match TRBD2. The CDR3 loop spans 16 amino acids. Germline CDR1 SGHNT, CDR2 YYREEE (reference sequence). V lost 0 bases to trimming and J lost 6 bases; unmatched junction nucleotides: 5. Here the CDR3 reads CASSLALTSGRGEQYF. DNA for the CDR3: TGTGCCAGCAGCTTGGCACTGACTAGCGGGAGGGGCGAGCAGTACTTC. Together with reference TRBV5-4 and TRBJ2-7, the CDR3 gives the full variable domain: ETGVTQSPTHLIKTRGQQVTLRCSSQSGHNTVSWYQQALGQGPQFIFQYYREEENGRGNFPPRFSGLQFPNYSSELNVNALELDDSALYLCASSLALTSGRGEQYFGPGTRLTVT.

This clone was counted between two and nine times. The chain uses TRBV5-5 and TRBJ2-7; a possible D gene is TRBD1 (6 bases). V dropped 4 bases and J dropped 6 bases, with 11 bases sitting between them. This CDR3 region has 12 residues. Germline values: CDR1 SGHKS, CDR2 YYEKEE (reference sequence). CDR3: CASSPRGGEQYF. CDR3 sequence (DNA): TGTGCCAGCAGCCCGAGAGGGGGCGAGCAGTACTTC. Using reference TRBV5-5 and TRBJ2-7 for the parts outside the CDR3, the full variable domain is DAGVTQSPTHLIKTRGQQVTLRCSPISGHKSVSWYQQVLGQGPQFIFQYYEKEERGRGNFPDRFSARQFPNYSSELNVNALLLGDSALYLCASSPRGGEQYFGPGTRLTVT.

This clone was recorded only once. This chain uses TRBV28 with TRBJ1-1; 8 positions match TRBD1. Per the germline V gene, CDR1 is MDHEN and CDR2 is SYDVKM. This CDR3 is 16 amino acids long. Trimming at V came to 2 bases and at J to 2 bases, leaving 7 bases not matched to a gene. This CDR3 reads CASSLGWTGLNTEAFF. The CDR3 DNA sequence: TGTGCCAGCAGTTTAGGATGGACAGGGCTAAACACTGAAGCTTTCTTT.

The rearrangement links TRBV9 to TRBJ2-3; no firm D call. Germline V gives CDR1 SGDLS, CDR2 YYNGEE. The CDR3 spans 17 residues. Trimming removed 3 bases at V and 2 bases at J, with 19 bases between. The CDR3 spells CASSAAFRVDFTDTQYF. CDR3 coding DNA: TGTGCCAGCAGCGCGGCCTTTAGGGTCGATTTCACAGATACGCAGTATTTT.

J is TRBJ2-1 and V is TRBV5-1; 8 bases align to TRBD2. The junction had 9 bases not matched to a gene; V was cut back by 2 bases and J by 8 bases. Germline-derived CDR1 and CDR2 are SGHRS and YFSETQ. The CDR3 has 15 residues. CDR3 coding DNA: TGCGCCAGCAGCTTAAGTTCGGGAGGGTTAGATGAGCAGTTCTTC. This codes for CASSLSSGGLDEQFF.

J is TRBJ1-6 and V is TRBV5-1; 7 bases line up with TRBD1. CDR1 and CDR2 (germline): SGHRS, YFSETQ. Trimming took 3 bases from V and 3 from J; bases not matched to a gene: 3. CDR3 length: 15 residues. The CDR3 DNA sequence: TGCGCCAGCAGCTCCGGACAGGTCTATAATTCACCCCTCCACTTT. Translation gives CASSSGQVYNSPLHF.

The V gene is TRBV28, the J gene TRBJ1-5; maybe TRBD1 (5 bases). Trimming shortened V by 3 bases and J by 4 bases, and 10 bases separated the two germline ends. The CDR3 totals 14 residues. CDR1 is MDHEN, CDR2 SYDVKM, per germline. CDR3 amino acids: CASSLGPGNQPQHF. As DNA, the CDR3 is TGTGCCAGCAGTTTGGGGCCAGGGAATCAGCCCCAGCATTTT.

This clone has only one observation. The V gene is TRBV15, the J gene TRBJ2-3; a possible D gene is TRBD1 (6 bases). The CDR3 length is 14 residues. Trimming left V 1 base short and J 5 bases short, with 10 bases between. The V gene's germline CDR1 is LNHNV and CDR2 YYDKDF (reference sequence). Here the CDR3 DNA reads TGTGCCACCAGCAGAGGCAAGGGGGTAGATACGCAGTATTTT. This encodes CATSRGKGVDTQYF.

The chain combines TRBV11-2 with TRBJ1-5, with D possibly matching TRBD1 (5 bases). The V end was cut by 2 bases, the J end by 2 bases, with 10 bases between. The CDR3 is made up of 15 amino acids. Germline V gene data show CDR1 as SGHAT and CDR2 as FQNNGV. As DNA, the CDR3 is TGTGCCAGCAGCTTACGCGGAGGGGGCAATCAGCCCCAGCATTTT. Translation gives CASSLRGGGNQPQHF.

The rearrangement joins TRBV6-5 to TRBJ2-2, with unresolved D. The germline CDR1 and CDR2 sequences are MNHEY and SVGAGI. V was pared by 2 bases and J by 7 bases, with 11 bases between. CDR3 size: 14 residues. This CDR3 is CASSYPNSLGELFF. The CDR3, as DNA: TGTGCCAGCAGTTACCCAAATAGTCTCGGGGAGCTGTTTTTT.

The genes are TRBV7-3 and TRBJ1-2, with TRBD1 matching over 7 bases. This CDR3 has 18 residues. Trimming cost V 4 bases and J 4 bases; bases outside gene matches: 18. Germline lookup yields CDR1 SGHTA and CDR2 FQGTGA. CDR3 loop: CASSSVILTGNLFYGYTF. DNA of the CDR3: TGTGCCAGCAGCTCTGTAATCTTGACAGGGAACCTTTTCTATGGCTACACCTTC.

This clone was seen just once. The chain combines TRBV28 with TRBJ1-3; D uncertain. In germline, CDR1 is MDHEN, CDR2 SYDVKM. CDR3 length: 16 residues. V was trimmed by 7 bases and J by 0 bases, leaving 16 bases between them. This CDR3 is CASNSVVAVSGNTIYF. The CDR3 DNA is TGTGCCAGCAATTCTGTTGTCGCCGTCTCTGGAAACACCATATATTTT.

The chain combines TRBV29-1 with TRBJ2-2, with D possibly TRBD1 on 6 matching bases. The V end lost 3 bases, the J end lost 6 bases, and 11 bases lay between the germline ends. CDR3 length: 13 amino acids. From germline, CDR1 is SQVTM and CDR2 ANQGSEA. The CDR3 is CSVDGEGAGELFF. CDR3 DNA: TGCAGCGTTGACGGTGAGGGGGCCGGGGAGCTGTTTTTT.

This chain links TRBV11-1 with TRBJ2-6; D gene ambiguous. Trimming removed 4 bases at V and 2 bases at J, with 12 bases between. Germline CDR1 and CDR2: SGHAT and FQDESV (reference sequence). CDR3 length: 16 residues. DNA for the CDR3: TGTGCCAGCAGCTCGGGTTTGGGTGCTGGGGCCAACGTCCTGACTTTC. This gives the protein CASSSGLGAGANVLTF.

The chain employs TRBV11-3 and TRBJ2-1; D is perhaps TRBD2 (6 bases). From germline, CDR1 is SGHNT and CDR2 YENEEA. This CDR3 has 14 residues. The V end was cut by 8 bases, the J end by 1 base, with 12 bases between. Here the CDR3 reads CASAWEASYNEQFF. The DNA for the CDR3 is TGTGCCAGCGCCTGGGAGGCGTCCTACAATGAGCAGTTCTTC.